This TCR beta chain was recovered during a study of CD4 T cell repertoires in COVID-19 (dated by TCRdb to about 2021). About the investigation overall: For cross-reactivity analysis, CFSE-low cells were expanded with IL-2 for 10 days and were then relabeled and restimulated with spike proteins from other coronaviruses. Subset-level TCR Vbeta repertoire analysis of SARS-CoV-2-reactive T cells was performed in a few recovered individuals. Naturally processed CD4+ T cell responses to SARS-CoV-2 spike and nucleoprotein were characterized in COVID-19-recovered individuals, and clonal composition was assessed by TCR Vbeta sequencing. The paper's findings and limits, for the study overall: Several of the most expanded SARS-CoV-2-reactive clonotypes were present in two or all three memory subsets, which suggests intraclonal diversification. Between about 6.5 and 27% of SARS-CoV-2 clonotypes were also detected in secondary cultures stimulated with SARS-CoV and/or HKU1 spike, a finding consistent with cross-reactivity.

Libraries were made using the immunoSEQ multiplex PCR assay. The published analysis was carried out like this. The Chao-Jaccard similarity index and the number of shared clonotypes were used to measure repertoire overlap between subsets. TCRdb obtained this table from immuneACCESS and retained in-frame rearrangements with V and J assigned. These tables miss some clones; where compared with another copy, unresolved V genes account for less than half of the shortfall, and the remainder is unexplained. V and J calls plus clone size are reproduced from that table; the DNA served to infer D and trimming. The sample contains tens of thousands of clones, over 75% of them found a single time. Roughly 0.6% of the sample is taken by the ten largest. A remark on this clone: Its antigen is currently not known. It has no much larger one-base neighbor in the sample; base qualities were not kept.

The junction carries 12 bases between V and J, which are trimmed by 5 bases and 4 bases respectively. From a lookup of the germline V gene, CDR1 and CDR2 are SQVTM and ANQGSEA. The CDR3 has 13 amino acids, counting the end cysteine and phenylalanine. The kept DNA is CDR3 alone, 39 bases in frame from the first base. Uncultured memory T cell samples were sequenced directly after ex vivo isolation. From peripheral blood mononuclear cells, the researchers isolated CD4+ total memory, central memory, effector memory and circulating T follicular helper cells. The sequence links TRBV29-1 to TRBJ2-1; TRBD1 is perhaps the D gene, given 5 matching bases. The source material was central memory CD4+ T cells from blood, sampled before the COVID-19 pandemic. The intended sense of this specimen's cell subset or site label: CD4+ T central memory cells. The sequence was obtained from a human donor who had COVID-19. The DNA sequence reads TGCAGCGTTACGACAGACCCTTACAATGAGCAGTTCTTC. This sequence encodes CSVTTDPYNEQFF.